Listed here are 9 T cell receptor beta chains from one sample, sequenced in a study of T cell repertoires in cytomegalovirus infection (dated by TCRdb to about 2019). The instrument was an Illumina HiSeq 1500. The public reads were quality trimmed at Q25 with fastp and then assembled into clones with MiXCR by TCRdb, keeping productive beta chains. Rows are unified per CDR3 protein, each entry keeping the most common DNA and genes. The sample table holds roughly 500,000 distinct CDR3 sequences, of which around 10% were seen once. Roughly 10% of the sample comes from the top ten. The sample was PBMCs. These TCRs come from a human donor in good health (CMV status not recorded). Some clones in this sample may be carry-over from other donors' samples.

This clonotype was counted at least ten times. The chain uses TRBV10-2 and TRBJ2-2; D gene ambiguous. This CDR3 contains 13 residues. V was shortened by 1 base and J by 6 bases, with 6 bases between the two germline ends. In germline, CDR1 is WSHSY, CDR2 SAAADI. CDR3: CASSEFVSGELFF. Here the CDR3 DNA reads TGCGCCAGCAGTGAGTTTGTTTCCGGGGAGCTGTTTTTT.

This clonotype was seen ten or more times. V and J are TRBV7-6 and TRBJ1-6; a weak D match, TRBD1 (5 bases). The germline V gene encodes CDR1 SGHVS and CDR2 FNYEAQ. The CDR3 is made up of 16 amino acids. The V gene lost 4 bases and the J gene lost 10 bases, with 20 bases spanning the gap. CDR3 DNA: TGTGCCAGCAGCTCCCAAACTGGAGGGGCCGGGTCACCCCTCCACTTT. Protein product: CASSSQTGGAGSPLHF.

This clonotype was observed many times. The gene calls are TRBV11-1 and TRBJ2-3, with 9 bases aligning to TRBD2. CDR1 is SGHAT, CDR2 FQDESV, per germline (reference sequence). The length of the CDR3 is 16 residues. V lost 5 bases, J lost 0 bases, and 6 bases stayed unmatched. CDR3 DNA: TGTGCCAGCAGCACCGGGACTAGCAGTAGCACAGATACGCAGTATTTT. Protein sequence: CASSTGTSSSTDTQYF. Based on the CDR3 plus reference TRBV11-1 and TRBJ2-3, the full variable domain is EAEVAQSPRYKITEKSQAVAFWCDPISGHATLYWYRQILGQGPELLVQFQDESVVDDSQLPKDRFSAERLKGVDSTLKIQPAELGDSAMYLCASSTGTSSSTDTQYFGPGTRLTVL.

This clonotype was observed at least ten times. V is TRBV6-1 and J is TRBJ1-5; the D gene is possibly TRBD1 (5 bases). Trimming stripped 6 bases from V and 4 bases from J, with 16 bases between. This CDR3 comprises 15 residues. The germline CDR1 and CDR2 sequences are MNHNS and SASEGT. CDR3 residues: CASSRGGDWNQPQHF. CDR3 nucleotides: TGTGCCAGCAGCCGCGGAGGGGATTGGAATCAGCCCCAGCATTTT.

The rearrangement joins TRBV12-3 or TRBV12-4 to TRBJ1-4; D might be TRBD1 (5 bases). The CDR3 runs to 16 residues. With 2 bases removed from V and 5 bases from J, the gap between germline ends came to 15 bases. DNA of the CDR3: TGTGCCAGCAGTTTAATGGCGTCCGGGGCGAATGAAAAACTGTTTTTT. Amino acids: CASSLMASGANEKLFF.

Many counts were recorded for this clonotype. The chain recombines TRBV6-2 or TRBV6-3 with TRBJ2-3; a possible D gene is TRBD2 (6 bases). This CDR3 has 14 amino acids. V lost 4 bases, J lost 4 bases, and 12 bases lay in between. Germline assignment: CDR1 MNHEY and CDR2 SVGEGT. The CDR3 DNA is TGTGCCAGCAGTTCCGGGAGTAGGTCAGATACGCAGTATTTT. Its translation: CASSSGSRSDTQYF.

This clonotype has at least ten counts. CDR3 region: CASSGTRQETQYF. CDR3 bases: TGTGCCAGTAGTGGGACTCGTCAAGAGACCCAGTACTTC. This sequence joins TRBV19 and TRBJ2-5, with D possibly being TRBD2 (6 bases). This CDR3 spans 13 amino acids. Trimming removed 5 bases from V and 2 bases from J, with 9 bases in between. Germline CDR1 LNHDA, CDR2 SQIVND (reference sequence).

The chain employs TRBV20-1 and TRBJ1-2, with TRBD1 matching 7 bases. The CDR3 extends over 13 amino acids. The germline V gene has CDR1 DFQATT and CDR2 SNEGSKA (reference sequence). Trimming removed 2 bases from V and 8 bases from J; junction bases left unmatched: 8. The CDR3 spells CSARITGVEGYTF. Here the CDR3 DNA reads TGCAGTGCTAGAATAACAGGGGTGGAAGGCTACACCTTC.

This chain connects TRBV29-1 to TRBJ1-1, with 7 bases identical to TRBD1. V shed 5 bases, J shed 1 base, and the junction held 7 bases outside the gene matches. Germline-derived CDR1 and CDR2 are SQVTM and ANQGSEA. CDR3 length: 14 amino acids. This chain's CDR3 is CSVIIRGRNTEAFF. The CDR3 nucleotides read TGCAGCGTTATAATTAGGGGGCGGAACACTGAAGCTTTCTTT.